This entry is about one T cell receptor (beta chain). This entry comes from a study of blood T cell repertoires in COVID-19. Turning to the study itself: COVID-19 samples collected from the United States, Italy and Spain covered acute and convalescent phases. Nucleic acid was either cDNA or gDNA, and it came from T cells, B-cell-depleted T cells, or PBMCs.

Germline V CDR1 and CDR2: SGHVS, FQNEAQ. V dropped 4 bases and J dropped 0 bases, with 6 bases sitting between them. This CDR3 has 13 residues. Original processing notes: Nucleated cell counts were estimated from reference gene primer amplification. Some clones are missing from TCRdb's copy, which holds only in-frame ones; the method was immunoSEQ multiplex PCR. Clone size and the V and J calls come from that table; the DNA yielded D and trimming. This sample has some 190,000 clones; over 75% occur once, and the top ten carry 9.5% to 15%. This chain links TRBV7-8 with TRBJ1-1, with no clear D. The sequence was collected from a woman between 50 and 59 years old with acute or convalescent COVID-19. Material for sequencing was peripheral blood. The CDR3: CASSSRVNTEAFF. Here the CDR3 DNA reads TGTGCCAGCAGCTCAAGAGTGAACACTGAAGCTTTCTTT.